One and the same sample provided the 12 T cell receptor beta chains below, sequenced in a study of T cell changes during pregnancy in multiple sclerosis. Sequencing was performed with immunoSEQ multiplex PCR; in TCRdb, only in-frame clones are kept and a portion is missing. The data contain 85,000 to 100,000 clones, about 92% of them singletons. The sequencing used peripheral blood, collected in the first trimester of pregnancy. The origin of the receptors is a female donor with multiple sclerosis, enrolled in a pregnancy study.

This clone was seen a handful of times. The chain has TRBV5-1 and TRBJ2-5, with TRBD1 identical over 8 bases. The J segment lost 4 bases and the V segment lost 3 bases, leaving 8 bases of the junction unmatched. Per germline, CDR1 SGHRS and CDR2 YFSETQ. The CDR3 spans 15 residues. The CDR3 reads CASSSGQGSGETQYF. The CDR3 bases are TGCGCCAGCAGCTCTGGACAGGGATCGGGAGAGACCCAGTACTTC.

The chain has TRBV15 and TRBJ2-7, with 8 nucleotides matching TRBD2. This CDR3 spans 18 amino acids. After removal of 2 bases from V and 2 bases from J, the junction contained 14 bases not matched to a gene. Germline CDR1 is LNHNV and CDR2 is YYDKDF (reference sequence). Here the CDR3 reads CATSRRRGGLAVTYEQYF. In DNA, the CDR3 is TGTGCCACCAGCAGACGCCGGGGGGGTTTGGCGGTAACCTACGAGCAGTACTTC.

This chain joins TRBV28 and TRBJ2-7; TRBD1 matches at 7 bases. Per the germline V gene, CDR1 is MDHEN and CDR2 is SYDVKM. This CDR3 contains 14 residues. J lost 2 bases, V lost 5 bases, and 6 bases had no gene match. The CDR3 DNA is TGTGCCAGCAGTCCGACAGGGAACGCCTACGAGCAGTACTTC. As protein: CASSPTGNAYEQYF. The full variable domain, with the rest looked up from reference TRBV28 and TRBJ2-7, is DVKVTQSSRYLVKRTGEKVFLECVQDMDHENMFWYRQDPGLGLRLIYFSYDVKMKEKGDIPEGYSVSREKKERFSLILESASTNQTSMYLCASSPTGNAYEQYFGPGTRLTVT.

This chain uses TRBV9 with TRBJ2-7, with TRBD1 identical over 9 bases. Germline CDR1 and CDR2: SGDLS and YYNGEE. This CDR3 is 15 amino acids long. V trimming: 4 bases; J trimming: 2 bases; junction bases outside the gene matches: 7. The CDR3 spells CASSYGTGFTYEQYF. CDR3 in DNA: TGTGCCAGCAGCTATGGGACAGGGTTCACCTACGAGCAGTACTTC. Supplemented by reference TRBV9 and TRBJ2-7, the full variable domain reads DSGVTQTPKHLITATGQRVTLRCSPRSGDLSVYWYQQSLDQGLQFLIQYYNGEERAKGNILERFSAQQFPDLHSELNLSSLELGDSALYFCASSYGTGFTYEQYFGPGTRLTVT.

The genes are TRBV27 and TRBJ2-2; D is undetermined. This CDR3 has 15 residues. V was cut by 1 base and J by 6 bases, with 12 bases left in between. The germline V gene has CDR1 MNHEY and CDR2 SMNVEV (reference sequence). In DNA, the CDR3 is TGTGCCAGCAGTTTATTCACGGGTGTAGCCGGGGAGCTGTTTTTT. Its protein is CASSLFTGVAGELFF.

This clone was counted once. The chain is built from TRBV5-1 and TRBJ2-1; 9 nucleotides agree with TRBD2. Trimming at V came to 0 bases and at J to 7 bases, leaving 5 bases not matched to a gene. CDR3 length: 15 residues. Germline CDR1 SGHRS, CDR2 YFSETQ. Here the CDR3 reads CASSLDGTSWNEQFF. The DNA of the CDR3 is TGCGCCAGCAGCTTGGATGGGACTAGCTGGAATGAGCAGTTCTTC. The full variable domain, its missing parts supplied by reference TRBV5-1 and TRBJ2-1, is KAGVTQTPRYLIKTRGQQVTLSCSPISGHRSVSWYQQTPGQGLQFLFEYFSETQRNKGNFPGRFSGRQFSNSRSEMNVSTLELGDSALYLCASSLDGTSWNEQFFGPGTRLTVL.

CDR3 nucleotide sequence: TGTGCCAGCAGCCTAGGACAGGGGGCGGGGAATCAGCCCCAGCATTTT. Its translation is CASSLGQGAGNQPQHF. The chain is built from TRBV7-2 and TRBJ1-5, with TRBD1 matching over 11 bases. Germline CDR1 is SGHTA and CDR2 is FQGNSA. The V segment lost 5 bases and the J segment 4 bases; nucleotides outside the gene matches: 7. The CDR3 spans 16 residues.

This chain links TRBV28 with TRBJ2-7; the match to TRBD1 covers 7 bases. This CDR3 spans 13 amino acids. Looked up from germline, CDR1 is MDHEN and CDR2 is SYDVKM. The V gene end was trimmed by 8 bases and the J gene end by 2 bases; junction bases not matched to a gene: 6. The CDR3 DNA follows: TGTGCCAGCGAGACAGGGACCGCCTACGAGCAGTACTTC. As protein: CASETGTAYEQYF. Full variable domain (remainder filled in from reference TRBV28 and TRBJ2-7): DVKVTQSSRYLVKRTGEKVFLECVQDMDHENMFWYRQDPGLGLRLIYFSYDVKMKEKGDIPEGYSVSREKKERFSLILESASTNQTSMYLCASETGTAYEQYFGPGTRLTVT.

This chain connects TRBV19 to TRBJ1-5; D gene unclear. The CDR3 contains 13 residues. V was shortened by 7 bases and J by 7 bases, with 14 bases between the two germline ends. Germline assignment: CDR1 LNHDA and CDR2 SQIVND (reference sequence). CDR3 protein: CASNPSGNQPQHF. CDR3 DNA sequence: TGTGCCAGTAACCCAAGCGGAAACCAGCCCCAGCATTTT.

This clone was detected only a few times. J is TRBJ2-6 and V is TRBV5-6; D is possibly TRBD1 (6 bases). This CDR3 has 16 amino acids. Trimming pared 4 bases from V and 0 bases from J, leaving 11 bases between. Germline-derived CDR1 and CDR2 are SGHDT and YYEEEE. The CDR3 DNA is TGTGCCAGCAGCCAGGGGAGAGTCTCTGGGGCCAACGTCCTGACTTTC. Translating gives CASSQGRVSGANVLTF.

The CDR3 DNA reads as TGTGCCAGCAGCTTAGCGGCAGGGGAAGCTTTCTTT. It specifies CASSLAAGEAFF. The chain links TRBV7-2 to TRBJ1-1, with D possibly matching TRBD1 (5 bases). Germline assignment: CDR1 SGHTA and CDR2 FQGNSA. The CDR3 loop spans 12 amino acids. V was trimmed by 0 bases and J by 8 bases, leaving 7 bases between them.

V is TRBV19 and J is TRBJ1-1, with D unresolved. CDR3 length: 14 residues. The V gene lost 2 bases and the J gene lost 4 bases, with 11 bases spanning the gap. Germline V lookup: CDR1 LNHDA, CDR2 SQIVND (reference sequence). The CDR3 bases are TGTGCCAGTAGTATAACCGTGGGAGCCACTGAAGCTTTCTTT. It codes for CASSITVGATEAFF.